This paragraph reports one T cell receptor (beta chain). Participants, roughly 18 to 100 years old, spanned 25 or so US areas. Assignment of participants to cohorts was predicated upon participant-reported clinical history. The data stem from a study of blood T cell repertoires in COVID-19. Study summary: PBMCs, B-cell-depleted T cells, or T cells were the source of the cDNA or gDNA that made up the material.

Assay used: immunoSEQ multiplex PCR; TCRdb lists only in-frame clones, some missing. The data show 200,000 to 250,000 clones, around 80% seen once. V was clipped by 2 bases and J by 5 bases; unmatched bases: 6. The CDR3 runs 15 residues. CDR1 and CDR2 from the germline V gene are LNHDA and SQIVND (reference sequence). The sequence was collected from a woman aged 40 to 50 with acute COVID-19. The source material was PBMCs or T cells enriched from blood (not recorded which). The chain is built from TRBV19 and TRBJ1-2, with 9 bases lining up with TRBD1. The CDR3 nucleotides read TGTGCCAGTAGTATACCTCGACAGGGGGGTTATGGCTACACCTTC. The encoded protein is CASSIPRQGGYGYTF.